Listed below are T cell receptor beta chains from one sample, sequenced in a study of T-cell memory formation after mild COVID-19. One entry per CDR3 protein results from TCRdb running MiXCR on the 5' RACE reads. The sample has roughly 86,000 distinct CDR3 sequences; about 13% are singletons. The sample taken for sequencing was PBMCs or a T cell subset sorted from them (not recorded which). The receptors come from an adult woman who had mild COVID-19 (a few samples of this study predate the infection). Cell type and time point are not known. Both conserved end residues are part of each CDR3. D genes are given only for firm matches. Clone size appears in some rows only: once, few, many, or a class for an expanded clone.

DNA: TGCGCCAGCGGACCTAGCGGGGGACGTTTCGAGGAGCAGTACTTC
CDR3: CASGPSGGRFEEQYF
J: TRBJ2-7
V: TRBV4-3
size: few
D: TRBD2

DNA: TGTGCCAGCAGTTTAACGGGAGGGTATGAGCAGTTCTTC
CDR3: CASSLTGGYEQFF
J: TRBJ2-1
V: TRBV12-3/TRBV12-4
size: -
D: TRBD2

DNA: TGTGCCAGCAGTCCACTCAGTCCTAGGATGACGGACACTGAAGCTTTCTTT
CDR3: CASSPLSPRMTDTEAFF
J: TRBJ1-1
V: TRBV12-3/TRBV12-4
size: -
D: -

DNA: TGTGCCAGCAGTCGGGACAGGGCTGGTGAAAAACTGTTTTTT
CDR3: CASSRDRAGEKLFF
J: TRBJ1-4
V: TRBV12-3/TRBV12-4
size: -
D: TRBD1

DNA: TGCAGCGTTGAAGCAGGGGCGCCCTACGAGCAGTACTTC
CDR3: CSVEAGAPYEQYF
J: TRBJ2-7
V: TRBV29-1
size: -
D: -

DNA: TGTGCCAGTAGTATCGGACTAGCGGTAATCTACAATGAGCAGTTCTTC
CDR3: CASSIGLAVIYNEQFF
J: TRBJ2-1
V: TRBV19
size: few
D: TRBD2

DNA: TGTGCCAGCAGCGTAGGGTCTGGACTTAACTACGAGCAGTACTTC
CDR3: CASSVGSGLNYEQYF
J: TRBJ2-7
V: TRBV9
size: -
D: -

DNA: TGTGCCAGCAGCACGGGGACTGCCGGGGAGCTGTTTTTT
CDR3: CASSTGTAGELFF
J: TRBJ2-2
V: TRBV7-2
size: many
D: -

DNA: TGCGCCAGCAGCCAAGAACGAGGTTTCCAAGAGACCCAGTACTTC
CDR3: CASSQERGFQETQYF
J: TRBJ2-5
V: TRBV4-1
size: -
D: -

DNA: TGTGCCAGCAGTCCAACTCCCGGGCAACAAGAGACCCAGTACTTC
CDR3: CASSPTPGQQETQYF
J: TRBJ2-5
V: TRBV27
size: few
D: -

DNA: TGTGCCAGCAGCCTGACAGGGGCTCGGAACACTGAAGCTTTCTTT
CDR3: CASSLTGARNTEAFF
J: TRBJ1-1
V: TRBV7-2
size: few
D: TRBD1

DNA: TGTGCCAGCAGCTTACCGCGGGTCGGACAGACCGATTACGAGCAGTACTTC
CDR3: CASSLPRVGQTDYEQYF
J: TRBJ2-7
V: TRBV11-3
size: -
D: -

DNA: TGTGCCAGCAGCTTTCTGACAGGGGGCGCGGGAGAAGCCAATGAGCAGTTCTTC
CDR3: CASSFLTGGAGEANEQFF
J: TRBJ2-1
V: TRBV7-8
size: few
D: TRBD1

DNA: TGTGCCAGCAGCCAAGATGGTACTAGCGGGGGGGCAGGTCCCGTCTACGAGCAGTACTTC
CDR3: CASSQDGTSGGAGPVYEQYF
J: TRBJ2-7
V: TRBV3-1
size: few
D: TRBD2

DNA: TGTGCCAGCAGAAAGACAGACTACGAGCAGTACTTC
CDR3: CASRKTDYEQYF
J: TRBJ2-7
V: TRBV12-3/TRBV12-4
size: few
D: -

DNA: TGCAGCGTTCGGACAGAAGGTGGCCTCTCCTACGAGCAGTACTTC
CDR3: CSVRTEGGLSYEQYF
J: TRBJ2-7
V: TRBV29-1
size: few
D: -

DNA: TGTGCCAGCAGCCAATCTAGAGCGGCGGGCCGAGAGACCCAGTACTTC
CDR3: CASSQSRAAGRETQYF
J: TRBJ2-5
V: TRBV14
size: -
D: -

DNA: TGTGCCAGCAGCGGGAAGGGACTAGCGGGAGAGACCCAGTACTTC
CDR3: CASSGKGLAGETQYF
J: TRBJ2-5
V: TRBV7-2
size: -
D: TRBD2

DNA: TGTGCCAGCAGCTTAGGGGCAGGGAAAAACTTC
CDR3: CASSLGAGKNF
J: TRBJ2-7
V: TRBV7-9
size: once
D: -

DNA: TGTGCCAGCAGCGTCGGACTAGCGGACAATGAGCAGTTCTTC
CDR3: CASSVGLADNEQFF
J: TRBJ2-1
V: TRBV7-3
size: -
D: TRBD2

DNA: TGTGCCAGCAGTTACAGGGGCTACAATGAGCAGTTCTTC
CDR3: CASSYRGYNEQFF
J: TRBJ2-1
V: TRBV6-5
size: -
D: -

DNA: TGCGCCAGCAGCTTCGTTCCTCTTCGCGGAACGTCCCCGGAAAAAACCTATACGCAGTATTTT
CDR3: CASSFVPLRGTSPEKTYTQYF
J: TRBJ2-3
V: TRBV5-1
size: few
D: -

DNA: TGTGCCAGCAGCCTCACCGGGGAGCTGTTTTTT
CDR3: CASSLTGELFF
J: TRBJ2-2
V: TRBV7-9
size: many
D: -

DNA: TGTGCCAGCAGTGAGGGCGGGGAGGAGGATACGCAGTATTTT
CDR3: CASSEGGEEDTQYF
J: TRBJ2-3
V: TRBV6-4
size: few
D: -

DNA: TGTGCCAGCAGTGACTCCGGGACTAGCGAGAATGAGCAGTTCTTC
CDR3: CASSDSGTSENEQFF
J: TRBJ2-1
V: TRBV2
size: -
D: TRBD2

DNA: TGTGCCAGCAGCTTGGACGGATTGGGGACCGGGGAGCTGTTTTTT
CDR3: CASSLDGLGTGELFF
J: TRBJ2-2
V: TRBV7-3
size: few
D: -

DNA: TGTGCCAGCAGTTACATACCGTCCTACGAGCAGTACTTC
CDR3: CASSYIPSYEQYF
J: TRBJ2-7
V: TRBV12-3/TRBV12-4
size: -
D: -

DNA: TGTGCCAGCAGCTTAGGCCCCTCCGGCAAGACCGGGGAGCTGTTTTTT
CDR3: CASSLGPSGKTGELFF
J: TRBJ2-2
V: TRBV11-2
size: -
D: -

DNA: TGCGCCAGCAGCCAACCGTCGAATTCCTACGAGCAGTACTTC
CDR3: CASSQPSNSYEQYF
J: TRBJ2-7
V: TRBV4-1
size: few
D: -

DNA: TGCGCCAGCAGCCTCCGGACTAGCTACGAGCAGTACTTC
CDR3: CASSLRTSYEQYF
J: TRBJ2-7
V: TRBV5-1
size: many
D: TRBD2

DNA: TGTGCCAGCAGCTTAGAGGCTATGGGAGATGAAAAACTGTTTTTT
CDR3: CASSLEAMGDEKLFF
J: TRBJ1-4
V: TRBV7-9
size: -
D: -